This record covers a single TCR beta chain. These data are taken from a study of blood T cell repertoires in COVID-19. Study-wide context: COVID-19 samples, acute and convalescent, were from the United States, Italy and Spain. T cells, B-cell-depleted T cells, or PBMCs supplied cDNA or gDNA.

Trimming removed 9 bases at V and 0 bases at J, with 15 bases between. Germline loops: CDR1 LNHDA, CDR2 SQIVND (reference sequence). CDR3 length equals 15 residues. In the study's own analysis: Estimates of nucleated cell counts were drawn from the amplification of reference gene primers. Profiling relied on immunoSEQ multiplex PCR, and the TCRdb table lists in-frame clones only, not all of them. That table supplies the V and J calls and clone size; D and trimming were determined from the DNA. The repertoire has fewer than 150,000 clones, almost 85% of them found once; the top ten carry 9.5% to 15%. The sample comprised peripheral blood. The TCR comes from a human donor in a cohort sampled during active COVID-19. The rearrangement uses TRBV19 and TRBJ2-1; the D is unclear. The chain's CDR3 is CASHPGPSSYNEQFF. CDR3 nucleotides: TGTGCCAGCCACCCCGGTCCGAGCTCCTACAATGAGCAGTTCTTC.